This T cell receptor (beta chain) was recorded in a study of blood T cell repertoires in COVID-19. V was pared by 2 bases and J by 3 bases, with 7 bases between. There are 13 residues in the CDR3. Clones were read by immunoSEQ multiplex PCR, and TCRdb kept only the in-frame ones, dropping some. The data show hundreds of thousands of clones, around 90% seen once. The chain combines TRBV12-3 or TRBV12-4 with TRBJ1-1; weak D call: TRBD1 (5 bases). The receptor was isolated from a woman aged 30 to 39 with acute or convalescent COVID-19. The specimen sequenced was peripheral blood. DNA for the CDR3: TGTGCCAGCAGTTTAATGGGGCACACTGAAGCTTTCTTT. It encodes CASSLMGHTEAFF.